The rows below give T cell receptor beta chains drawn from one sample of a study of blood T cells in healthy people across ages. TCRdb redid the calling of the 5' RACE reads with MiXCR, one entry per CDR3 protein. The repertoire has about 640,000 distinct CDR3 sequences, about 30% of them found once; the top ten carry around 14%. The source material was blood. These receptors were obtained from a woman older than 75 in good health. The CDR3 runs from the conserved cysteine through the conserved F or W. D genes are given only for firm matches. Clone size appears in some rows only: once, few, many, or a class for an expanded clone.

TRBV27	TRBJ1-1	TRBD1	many	TGTGCCAGCAGGCGAGACAGGGGTGAAGCTTTCTTT	CASRRDRGEAFF
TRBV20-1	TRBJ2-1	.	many	TGCAGTGCTGTCAAGGTCAGCTCCTACAATGAGCAGTTCTTC	CSAVKVSSYNEQFF
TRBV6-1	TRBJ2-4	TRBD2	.	TGTGCCAGCAGTGTGGTCTCTAGCGGGGGGTTAAGGGACATTCAGTACTTC	CASSVVSSGGLRDIQYF
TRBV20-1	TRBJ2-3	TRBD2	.	TGCAGTGCTAGGATTCTAGCGGGAGGCACAGATACGCAGTATTTT	CSARILAGGTDTQYF
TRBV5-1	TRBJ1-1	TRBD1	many	TGCGCCAGCAGCGGGGGACAGCTGAACACTGAAGCTTTCTTT	CASSGGQLNTEAFF
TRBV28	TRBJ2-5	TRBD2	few	TGTGCCGCCGGCGGGGGGCCCGGGAAGACCCAGTACTTC	CAAGGGPGKTQYF
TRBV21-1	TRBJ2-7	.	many	TGTGCCAGCAGTCACACAAACAGCTCCTACGAGCAGTACTTC	CASSHTNSSYEQYF
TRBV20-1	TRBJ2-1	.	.	TGCAGTGCGCCCCCCCAGGGGGGGAGCTCCCACAATGAGCAGTTCTTC	CSAPPQGGSSHNEQFF
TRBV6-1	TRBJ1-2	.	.	TGTGCCAGCAGTGAAGCGCTTCTGCAGGGTAGGGGCTACACCTTC	CASSEALLQGRGYTF
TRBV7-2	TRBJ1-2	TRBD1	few	TGTGCCAGCATGGAGGGGGCCCACTATGGCTACACCTTC	CASMEGAHYGYTF
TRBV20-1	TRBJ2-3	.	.	TGCAGTGCTAGCCGACAGGTAGTAAGCACAGATACGCAGTATTTT	CSASRQVVSTDTQYF
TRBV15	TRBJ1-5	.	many	TGTGCCACCAGCAGAGATAGGGCAGCGTATGGCAATCAGCCCCAGCATTTT	CATSRDRAAYGNQPQHF
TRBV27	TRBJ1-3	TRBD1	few	TGTGCCAGCAGTCTTTCAGGGGGTTCGGGAAACACCATATATTTT	CASSLSGGSGNTIYF
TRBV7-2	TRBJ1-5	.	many	TGTGCCAGCAGCTTAGCAAAGACAGATAGCAATCAGCCCCAGCATTTT	CASSLAKTDSNQPQHF
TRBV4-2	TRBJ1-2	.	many	TGTGCCAGCAGCCAAGATCGACAGGCTAACTATGGCTACACCTTC	CASSQDRQANYGYTF
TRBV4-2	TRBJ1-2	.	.	TGTGCCAGCAGCCAAGATGGGCCACAGCCCAAGGGCTACACCTTC	CASSQDGPQPKGYTF
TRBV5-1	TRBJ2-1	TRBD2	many	TGCGCCAGCAGCTCGACTAGCGGGCCTTACAATGAGCAGTTCTTC	CASSSTSGPYNEQFF
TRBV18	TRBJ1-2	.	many	TGTGCCAGCTCCAGGGACACTTCTAACTATGGCTACACCTTC	CASSRDTSNYGYTF
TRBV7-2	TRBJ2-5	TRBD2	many	TGTGCCAGCAGCTTAGAAGCGGGGGGGCGGTACTTC	CASSLEAGGRYF
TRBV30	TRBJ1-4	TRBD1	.	TGTGCCTGGAGTGCCCAGGACAGGGTGAATGAAAAACTGTTTTTT	CAWSAQDRVNEKLFF
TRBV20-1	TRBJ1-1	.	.	TGCAGTGCCGGAAAGGCCTTTGGCACTGAAGCTTTCTTT	CSAGKAFGTEAFF
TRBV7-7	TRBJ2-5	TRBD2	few	TGTGCTAGCAGCTTCCCGGGACTAAGTGAGACCCAGTACTTC	CASSFPGLSETQYF
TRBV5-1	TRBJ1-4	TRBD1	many	TGCGCCAGCAGCTTGGAGGGGACAGGGGATGAAAAACTGTTTTTT	CASSLEGTGDEKLFF
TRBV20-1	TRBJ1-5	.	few	TGCAGTGCTAGAGGCCCCCGGCCAGGAGAGCCCCAGCATTTT	CSARGPRPGEPQHF
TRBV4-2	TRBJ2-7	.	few	TGTGCCAGCAGCCAAGATCGGAGGGGCGGCTACAATGAGCAGTACTTC	CASSQDRRGGYNEQYF
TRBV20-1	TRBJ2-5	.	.	TGCAGTGCTAGAGGATCTTGGCAAGAGACCCAGTACTTC	CSARGSWQETQYF
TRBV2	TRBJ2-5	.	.	TGTGCCAGCAGTGGTAAGGGCAGGGGGACTGCGGAGACCCAGTACTTC	CASSGKGRGTAETQYF
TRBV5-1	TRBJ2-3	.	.	TGCGCCAGCAGCAAGTCCACGGGGCCGACCCGCACAGATACGCGGTATTTT	CASSKSTGPTRTDTRYF
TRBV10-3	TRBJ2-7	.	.	TGTGCCATCTCCCCGGGACGGAACACCGAGCAGTACTTC	CAISPGRNTEQYF
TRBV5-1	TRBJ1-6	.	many	TGCGCCAGCAGCCCAAGGGGGAACGCGAATTCACCCCTCCACTTT	CASSPRGNANSPLHF
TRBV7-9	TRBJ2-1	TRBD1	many	TGTGCCAGCAGCTTTGAACAGGGGTGGGAAGGCAATGAGCAGTTCTTC	CASSFEQGWEGNEQFF
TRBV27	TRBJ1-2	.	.	TGTGCCAGCAGAAGGGGTCAAGCTAACTATGGCTACACCTTC	CASRRGQANYGYTF
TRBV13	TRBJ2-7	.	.	TGTGCCAGCAACTCCGCCGCCGGGACCTCAGGGGCCTACGAGCAGTACTTC	CASNSAAGTSGAYEQYF
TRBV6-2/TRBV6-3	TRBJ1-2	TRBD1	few	TGTGCCAGCAGGCCCGCCGGACAGGGACAATATGGCTACACCTTC	CASRPAGQGQYGYTF
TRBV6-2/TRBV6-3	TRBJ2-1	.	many	TGTGCCAGCAGCACTCGGGCGAGCTCCTACAATGAGCAGTTCTTC	CASSTRASSYNEQFF
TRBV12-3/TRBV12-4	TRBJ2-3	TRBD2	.	TGTGCCAGCAGCCCAGCTAGCGGGGGATTGGTATCAGATACGCGGTATTTT	CASSPASGGLVSDTRYF
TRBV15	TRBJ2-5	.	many	TGTGCCACCAGCAGAGCCCCCATTGTGGAGACCCAGTACTTC	CATSRAPIVETQYF
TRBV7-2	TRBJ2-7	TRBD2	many	TGTGCCAGCAGCCGAGGACTAGCGGGGTCCCAGATGGGGGAGCAGTACTTC	CASSRGLAGSQMGEQYF
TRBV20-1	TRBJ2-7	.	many	TGCAGTGCGGCCAGGACCTCCTCCTACGAGCAGTACTTC	CSAARTSSYEQYF
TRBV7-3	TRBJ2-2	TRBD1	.	TGTGCCAGCAGAGAGACAGGGGGCGCTGAGACCGGGGAGCTGTTTTTT	CASRETGGAETGELFF
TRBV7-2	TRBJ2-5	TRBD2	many	TGTGCCAGCAGCTTAGCCGGGACTAGCTGCGGGGGCCAGTACTTC	CASSLAGTSCGGQYF
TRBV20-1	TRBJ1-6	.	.	TGCAGTGCTTCCGGCCGGGGCTATAATTCACCCCTCCACTTT	CSASGRGYNSPLHF
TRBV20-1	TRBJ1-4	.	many	TGCAGTGCTAACACGCGAGAAAAACTGTTTTTT	CSANTREKLFF
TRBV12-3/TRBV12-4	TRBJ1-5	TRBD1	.	TGTGCCAGCAGTTTCGGGGGACAGGGGAAACAGCCCCAGCATTTT	CASSFGGQGKQPQHF
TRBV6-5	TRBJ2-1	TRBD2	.	TGTGCCAGCAGTTACTCGATGTCGCGGGGGTGGGATTACAATGAGCAGTTCTTC	CASSYSMSRGWDYNEQFF
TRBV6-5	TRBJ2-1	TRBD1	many	TGTGCCAGCAGGCGAGGGACAGGGGTTTACAATGAGCAGTTCTTC	CASRRGTGVYNEQFF
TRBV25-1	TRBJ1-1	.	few	TGTGCCAGCAGTACCCACGGGGGGAGCACTGAAGCTTTCTTT	CASSTHGGSTEAFF
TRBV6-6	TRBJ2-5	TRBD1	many	TGTGCCAGCAGCCCACCCGCCGGACAGGGGCTGGAGACCCAGTACTTC	CASSPPAGQGLETQYF
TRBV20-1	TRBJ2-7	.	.	TGCAGTGCTGGACGGACGGAGTACGAGCAGTACTTC	CSAGRTEYEQYF
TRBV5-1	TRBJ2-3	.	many	TGCGCCAGCAGCACCTACACAGATACGCAGTATTTT	CASSTYTDTQYF
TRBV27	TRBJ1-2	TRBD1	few	TGTGCCAGCAGTATACGCGGACAGGGGAACTATGGCTACACCTTC	CASSIRGQGNYGYTF
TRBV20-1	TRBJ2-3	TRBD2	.	TGCAGTGCTAGTTTAGCGGGGGCTGGAGATACGCAGTATTTT	CSASLAGAGDTQYF
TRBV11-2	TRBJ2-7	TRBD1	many	TGTGCCAGCAGCTTAGACTGGACAGGGAGCTACGAGCAGTACTTC	CASSLDWTGSYEQYF
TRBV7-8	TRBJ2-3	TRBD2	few	TGTGCCACTGGGGGGGGGAGGGGATCTCCAGACGCGCAGTATTTT	CATGGGRGSPDAQYF
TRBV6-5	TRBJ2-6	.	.	TGTGCCAGCAGTTACTCTCCGGTATCCGGGGCCAACGTCCGGACTTTC	CASSYSPVSGANVRTF